These 24 T cell receptor beta chains came from one sample sequenced in a study of blood T cell repertoires in COVID-19. Some clones are missing from TCRdb's copy, which holds only in-frame ones; the method was immunoSEQ multiplex PCR. The repertoire consists of about 310,000 clones, with approximately 87% occurring once and the leading ten covering roughly 2.9%. Sequencing was carried out using peripheral blood. Receptors were obtained from a woman aged 30 to 39 with COVID-19, enrolled during active disease.

V and J are TRBV11-2 and TRBJ2-2; 11 bases are a match to TRBD2. V dropped 6 bases and J dropped 5; count of bases not matched to a gene: 5. Looked up from germline, CDR1 is SGHAT and CDR2 is FQNNGV. CDR3 length: 15 amino acids. The CDR3, as DNA: TGTGCCAGCAGTTGGTTAGCGGGAGGGACCGGGGAGCTGTTTTTT. Protein: CASSWLAGGTGELFF.

V usage is TRBV21-1 and J usage is TRBJ2-7; the D call of TRBD2 is as the table states it, not checked on the DNA. TRBV21-1 is flagged as a pseudogene. This CDR3 is 20 amino acids long. CDR3 loop: CASSKTVGLAGGSEHYGQYF. CDR3 coding DNA: TGTGCCAGCAGCAAAACAGTAGGACTAGCGGGAGGGTCGGAGCACTATGGGCAGTACTTC.

The chain is built from TRBV3-1 (or the pseudogene TRBV3-2) and TRBJ2-7; D may be TRBD2 (6 bases). In germline, CDR1 is LGHDT, CDR2 YNNKEL (reference sequence). V lost 4 bases to trimming and J lost 6 bases, with 16 bases between them. The CDR3 totals 14 residues. The DNA for the CDR3 is TGTGCCAGCAGCCGTGGGACTGACTCTGGCGAGCAGTACTTC. Amino acid sequence: CASSRGTDSGEQYF.

The V gene is TRBV30, the J gene TRBJ1-4; tentative D call: TRBD1 (6 bases). Looked up from germline, CDR1 is GTSNPN and CDR2 is SVGIG (reference sequence). V dropped 2 bases and J dropped 8 bases, with 15 bases sitting between them. CDR3 length equals 14 residues. The CDR3 loop is CAWSPGVGGEKLFF. CDR3 coding DNA: TGTGCCTGGAGTCCAGGGGTTGGCGGCGAAAAACTGTTTTTT.

The rearrangement joins TRBV7-7 to TRBJ2-7; a possible D gene is TRBD1 (8 bases). The V gene's germline CDR1 is SSHAT and CDR2 FNYEAQ (reference sequence). The length of the CDR3 is 14 residues. Between the trimmed V and J ends, which lost 5 bases and 3 bases, there was a span of 14 bases. The CDR3 bases are TGTGCCAGCAGCCCCACAGGGGGGGGCTACGAGCAGTACTTC. Translating gives CASSPTGGGYEQYF.

This clone was observed a single time. This rearrangement joins TRBV9 to TRBJ1-3, with no clear D. The CDR3 covers 14 residues. The ends were cut back, 4 bases at V and 3 bases at J, with 11 bases in the middle. The germline gives CDR1 SGDLS, CDR2 YYNGEE. In DNA form, the CDR3 reads TGTGCCAGCAGCCCAACTCCGTTTGGAAACACCATATATTTT. Protein: CASSPTPFGNTIYF.

The V and J genes are TRBV19 and TRBJ2-1; 8 positions agree with TRBD2. V trimming: 6 bases; J trimming: 4 bases; junction bases outside the gene matches: 8. CDR3 length equals 15 residues. Germline V gene lookup returns CDR1 LNHDA and CDR2 SQIVND (reference sequence). The CDR3 nucleotides are TGTGCCAGTAGCCCGACAGCGGGAGTGTACAATGAGCAGTTCTTC. This translates into CASSPTAGVYNEQFF.

J is TRBJ1-2 and V is TRBV19; no reliable D call. Trimming left V 6 bases short and J 2 bases short, with 10 bases between. The CDR3 consists of 13 residues. Germline V gene data show CDR1 as LNHDA and CDR2 as SQIVND (reference sequence). CDR3 sequence (DNA): TGTGCCAGTAGCCCCGGACTCAACTATGGCTACACCTTC. Its protein product is CASSPGLNYGYTF.

The rearrangement links TRBV6-4 to TRBJ2-3, with TRBD2 matching 14 bases. The trim removed 2 bases at V and 5 bases at J, leaving 0 bases unmatched. Germline CDR1 reads MRHNA; CDR2 reads SNTAGT. The CDR3 extends over 15 amino acids. For the CDR3, the DNA is TGTGCCAGCAGTGACGGACTAGCGGGAGGAGATACGCAGTATTTT. This codes for CASSDGLAGGDTQYF.

The chain links TRBV3-1 (or the pseudogene TRBV3-2) to TRBJ1-5; TRBD1 might be the D (5 bases). The CDR3 loop spans 16 amino acids. The V end was cut by 4 bases, the J end by 7 bases, with 20 bases between. Germline V lookup: CDR1 LGHDT, CDR2 YNNKEL (reference sequence). CDR3 DNA sequence: TGTGCCAGCAGCCCCACGGTGGGGCGGGGGGTGCAGCCCCAGCATTTT. This sequence encodes CASSPTVGRGVQPQHF.

The genes are TRBV4-2 and TRBJ2-7; 10 bases line up with TRBD2. The CDR3 length is 18 residues. The germline CDR1 and CDR2 sequences are LGHNA and YNFKEQ. The trim removed 4 bases at V and 5 bases at J, leaving 17 bases unmatched. CDR3 region: CASSPTNRQASGSHEQYF. DNA of the CDR3: TGTGCCAGCAGCCCAACGAACCGCCAGGCTAGCGGGAGCCACGAGCAGTACTTC.

This CDR3 reads CASSQAENYYNEQFF. Written as DNA, the CDR3 is TGCGCCAGCAGCCAAGCGGAGAATTACTACAATGAGCAGTTCTTC. The chain combines TRBV4-1 with TRBJ2-1, with no clear D. The CDR3 covers 15 residues. The ends were cut back, 1 base at V and 3 bases at J, with 10 bases in the middle. Looked up from germline, CDR1 is MGHRA and CDR2 is YSYEKL.

The rearrangement joins TRBV5-5 to TRBJ2-7; 8 positions agree with TRBD2. Germline values: CDR1 SGHKS, CDR2 YYEKEE (reference sequence). V was clipped by 2 bases and J by 0 bases; unmatched bases: 4. CDR3 length equals 15 residues. This CDR3 reads CASSFRREASYEQYF. DNA of the CDR3: TGTGCCAGCAGCTTTAGGCGGGAGGCCTCCTACGAGCAGTACTTC.

This sequence joins TRBV3-1 (or the pseudogene TRBV3-2) and TRBJ1-4; D may be TRBD1 (6 bases). Germline V gene data show CDR1 as LGHDT and CDR2 as YNNKEL (reference sequence). CDR3 length: 13 residues. The V and J ends lost 3 bases and 7 bases respectively, with 9 bases between them. The CDR3 region is CASSHRTVEKLFF. The DNA for the CDR3 is TGTGCCAGCAGCCACAGGACAGTTGAAAAACTGTTTTTT.

The rearrangement joins TRBV5-1 to TRBJ2-3, with 9 bases matching TRBD2. The V and J ends lost 1 base and 4 bases, in that order; junction bases with no gene match: 10. The CDR3 runs to 17 residues. Per the germline V gene, CDR1 is SGHRS and CDR2 is YFSETQ. CDR3 protein: CASSLTREGPRADTQYF. In nucleotides, the CDR3 is TGCGCCAGCAGCTTGACGCGGGAGGGCCCTCGGGCAGATACGCAGTATTTT. Using reference TRBV5-1 and TRBJ2-3 for the parts outside the CDR3, the full variable domain is KAGVTQTPRYLIKTRGQQVTLSCSPISGHRSVSWYQQTPGQGLQFLFEYFSETQRNKGNFPGRFSGRQFSNSRSEMNVSTLELGDSALYLCASSLTREGPRADTQYFGPGTRLTVL.

The rearrangement joins TRBV5-1 to TRBJ1-5; 8 nucleotides agree with TRBD1. V shed 4 bases, J shed 7 bases, and the junction held 7 bases outside the gene matches. Germline V lookup: CDR1 SGHRS, CDR2 YFSETQ. This CDR3 contains 14 residues. The CDR3 region is CASSEGQGGQPQHF. The CDR3 DNA reads as TGCGCCAGCAGCGAAGGACAGGGAGGGCAGCCCCAGCATTTT.

The chain couples TRBV2 to TRBJ1-2; D perhaps matches TRBD1 (5 bases). The CDR3 loop spans 14 amino acids. The V and J ends lost 0 bases and 4 bases respectively, with 9 bases between them. CDR1 is SNHLY, CDR2 FYNNEI, per germline. This chain's CDR3 is CASSEAGGTYGYTF. The CDR3 DNA reads TGTGCCAGCAGTGAAGCGGGGGGGACCTATGGCTACACCTTC.

The chain combines TRBV27 with TRBJ2-2; D unresolved. V shed 3 bases and J shed 6 bases, with 8 bases lying between them. The germline gives CDR1 MNHEY, CDR2 SMNVEV (reference sequence). The CDR3 extends over 13 amino acids. Here the CDR3 reads CASSLAGSGELFF. CDR3 in DNA: TGTGCCAGCAGTTTGGCCGGGTCCGGGGAGCTGTTTTTT.

This sequence joins TRBV19 and TRBJ1-5, with 11 bases aligning to TRBD1. This CDR3 comprises 13 residues. The trim removed 10 bases at V and 6 bases at J, leaving 5 bases unmatched. Germline V gives CDR1 LNHDA, CDR2 SQIVND (reference sequence). The CDR3 loop reads CATAGTGGQPQHF. CDR3 coding DNA: TGTGCCACCGCCGGGACAGGGGGTCAGCCCCAGCATTTT.

This sequence joins TRBV19 and TRBJ1-1; no clear D. Between the trimmed V and J ends, which lost 6 bases and 3 bases, there was a span of 8 bases. Looked up from germline, CDR1 is LNHDA and CDR2 is SQIVND (reference sequence). CDR3 length equals 12 residues. CDR3 sequence (DNA): TGTGCCAGTAGAGAGCTGGACACTGAAGCTTTCTTT. Protein sequence: CASRELDTEAFF.

The V and J genes are TRBV9 and TRBJ2-7; D perhaps matches TRBD1 (6 bases). The CDR3 is 13 amino acids. The germline gives CDR1 SGDLS, CDR2 YYNGEE. Deletions cut 3 bases from V and 3 bases from J, with 10 bases between. The CDR3 nucleotides read TGTGCCAGCAGCGCAGAGGACAGCTACGAGCAGTACTTC. Encoded protein: CASSAEDSYEQYF.

The chain is built from TRBV27 and TRBJ1-2; 9 bases line up with TRBD1. Germline V gene lookup returns CDR1 MNHEY and CDR2 SMNVEV (reference sequence). The CDR3 is made up of 13 amino acids. The junction had 4 bases not matched to a gene; V was cut back by 6 bases and J by 5 bases. The CDR3 protein is CASRRGTGYGYTF. The CDR3 DNA follows: TGTGCCAGCAGGCGAGGGACAGGGTATGGCTACACCTTC.

J is TRBJ1-1 and V is TRBV9, with 7 bases lining up with TRBD1. Germline CDR1 is SGDLS and CDR2 is YYNGEE. The CDR3 length is 17 residues. The V segment lost 0 bases and the J segment 2 bases; nucleotides outside the gene matches: 10. This CDR3 reads CASSVDFTGVSNTEAFF. DNA for the CDR3: TGTGCCAGCAGCGTAGATTTTACAGGGGTTAGTAACACTGAAGCTTTCTTT.

V is TRBV7-8 and J is TRBJ2-3; D is possibly TRBD2 (6 bases). This CDR3 comprises 19 residues. Germline V gene lookup returns CDR1 SGHVS and CDR2 FQNEAQ. Trimming cost V 2 bases and J 1 base, with 22 bases left between them. CDR3 in amino acids: CASSLPIPTGEGRTDTQYF. The CDR3 DNA reads TGTGCCAGCAGCTTACCTATCCCCACGGGAGAGGGGCGCACAGATACGCAGTATTTT.